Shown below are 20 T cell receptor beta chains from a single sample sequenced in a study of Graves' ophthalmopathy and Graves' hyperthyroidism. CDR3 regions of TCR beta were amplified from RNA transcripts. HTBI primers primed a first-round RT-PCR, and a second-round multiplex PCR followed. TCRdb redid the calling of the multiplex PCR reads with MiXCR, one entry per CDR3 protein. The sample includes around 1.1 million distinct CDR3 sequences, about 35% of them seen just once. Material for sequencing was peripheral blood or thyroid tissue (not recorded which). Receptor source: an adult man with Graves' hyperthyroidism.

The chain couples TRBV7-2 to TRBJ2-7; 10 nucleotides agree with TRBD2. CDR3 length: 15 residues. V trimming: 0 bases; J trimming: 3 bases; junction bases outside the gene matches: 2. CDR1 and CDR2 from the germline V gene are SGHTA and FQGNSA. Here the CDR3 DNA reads TGTGCCAGCAGCTTAGCCTGGACTAGCGGCTACGAGCAGTACTTC. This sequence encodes CASSLAWTSGYEQYF.

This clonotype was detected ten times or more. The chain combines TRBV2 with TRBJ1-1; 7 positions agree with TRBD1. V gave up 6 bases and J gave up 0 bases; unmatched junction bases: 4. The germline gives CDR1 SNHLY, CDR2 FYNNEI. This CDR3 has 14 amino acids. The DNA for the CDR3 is TGTGCCAGCAGGAGGGGACAGTTGAACACTGAAGCTTTCTTT. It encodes CASRRGQLNTEAFF.

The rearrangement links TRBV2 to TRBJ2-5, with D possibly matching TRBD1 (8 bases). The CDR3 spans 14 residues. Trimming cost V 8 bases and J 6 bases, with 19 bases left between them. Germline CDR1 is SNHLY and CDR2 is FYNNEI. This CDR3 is CASRDRGGLQTQYF. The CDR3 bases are TGTGCCAGCCGAGACAGGGGAGGGCTACAGACCCAGTACTTC.

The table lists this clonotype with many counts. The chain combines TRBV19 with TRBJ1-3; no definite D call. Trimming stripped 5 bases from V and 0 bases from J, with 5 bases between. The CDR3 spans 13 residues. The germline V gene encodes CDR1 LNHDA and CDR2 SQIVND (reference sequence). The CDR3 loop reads CASSSVSGNTIYF. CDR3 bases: TGTGCCAGTAGTTCCGTCTCTGGAAACACCATATATTTT.

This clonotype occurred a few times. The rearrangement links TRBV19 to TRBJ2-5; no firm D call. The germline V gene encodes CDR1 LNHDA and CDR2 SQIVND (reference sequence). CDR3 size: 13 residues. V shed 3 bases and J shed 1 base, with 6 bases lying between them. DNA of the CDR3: TGTGCCAGTAGTATTTGGACCCAAGAGACCCAGTACTTC. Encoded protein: CASSIWTQETQYF.

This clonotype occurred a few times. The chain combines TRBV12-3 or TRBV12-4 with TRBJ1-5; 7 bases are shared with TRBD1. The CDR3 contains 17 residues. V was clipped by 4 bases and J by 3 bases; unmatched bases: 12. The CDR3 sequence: CASSSYSGQALNQPQHF. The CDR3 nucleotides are TGTGCCAGCAGTTCGTACTCTGGACAGGCGCTCAATCAGCCCCAGCATTTT.

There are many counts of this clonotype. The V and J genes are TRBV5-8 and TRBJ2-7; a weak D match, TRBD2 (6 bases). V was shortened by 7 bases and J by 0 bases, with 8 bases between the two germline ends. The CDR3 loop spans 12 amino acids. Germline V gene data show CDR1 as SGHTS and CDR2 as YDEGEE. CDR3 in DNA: TGTGCCAGCCGCGGGAACTCCTACGAGCAGTACTTC. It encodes CASRGNSYEQYF.

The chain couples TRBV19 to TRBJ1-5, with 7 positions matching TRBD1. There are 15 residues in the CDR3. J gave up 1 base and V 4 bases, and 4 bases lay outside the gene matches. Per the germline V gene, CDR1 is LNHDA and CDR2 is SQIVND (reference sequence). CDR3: CASSTGQLSNQPQHF. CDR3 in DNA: TGTGCCAGTAGTACGGGACAGCTCAGCAATCAGCCCCAGCATTTT.

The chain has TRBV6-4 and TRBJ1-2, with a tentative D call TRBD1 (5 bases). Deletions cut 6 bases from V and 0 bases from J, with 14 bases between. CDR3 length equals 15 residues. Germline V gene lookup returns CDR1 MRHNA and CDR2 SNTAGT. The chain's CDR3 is CASSPGASANYGYTF. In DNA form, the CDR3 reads TGTGCCAGCAGCCCCGGGGCCTCAGCTAACTATGGCTACACCTTC.

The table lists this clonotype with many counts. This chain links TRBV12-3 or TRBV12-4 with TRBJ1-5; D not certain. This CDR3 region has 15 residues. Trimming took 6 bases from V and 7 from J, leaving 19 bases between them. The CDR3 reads CASSQEARRGQPQHF. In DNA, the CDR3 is TGTGCCAGCAGCCAGGAGGCCAGACGTGGACAGCCCCAGCATTTT.

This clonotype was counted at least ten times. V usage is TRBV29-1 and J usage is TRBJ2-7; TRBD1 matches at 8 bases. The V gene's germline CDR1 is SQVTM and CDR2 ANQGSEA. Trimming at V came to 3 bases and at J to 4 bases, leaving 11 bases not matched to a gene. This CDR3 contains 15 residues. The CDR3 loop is CSVDLGQGISYEQYF. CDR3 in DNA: TGCAGCGTTGATCTTGGACAGGGTATTTCTTACGAGCAGTACTTC.

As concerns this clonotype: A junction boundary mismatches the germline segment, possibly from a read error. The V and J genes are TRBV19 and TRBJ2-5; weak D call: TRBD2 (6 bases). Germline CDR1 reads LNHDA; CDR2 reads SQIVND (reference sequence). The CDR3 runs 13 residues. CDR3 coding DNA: TGTGCCAGTAGTGGCAGGACGGGAGAGACCCGGTACTTC. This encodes CASSGRTGETRYF.

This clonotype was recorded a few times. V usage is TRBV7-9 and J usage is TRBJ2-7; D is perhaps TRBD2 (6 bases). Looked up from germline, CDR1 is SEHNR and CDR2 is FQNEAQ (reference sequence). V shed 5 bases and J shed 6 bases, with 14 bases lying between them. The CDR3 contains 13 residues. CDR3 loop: CASSRPGTPEQYF. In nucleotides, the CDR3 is TGTGCCAGCAGCCGCCCCGGGACTCCCGAGCAGTACTTC.

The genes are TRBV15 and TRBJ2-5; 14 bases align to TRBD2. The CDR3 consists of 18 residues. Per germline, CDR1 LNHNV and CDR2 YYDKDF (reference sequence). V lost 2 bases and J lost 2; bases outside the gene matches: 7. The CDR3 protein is CATSRRLAGGPRQETQYF. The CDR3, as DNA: TGTGCCACCAGCAGAAGACTAGCGGGAGGGCCGAGGCAAGAGACCCAGTACTTC.

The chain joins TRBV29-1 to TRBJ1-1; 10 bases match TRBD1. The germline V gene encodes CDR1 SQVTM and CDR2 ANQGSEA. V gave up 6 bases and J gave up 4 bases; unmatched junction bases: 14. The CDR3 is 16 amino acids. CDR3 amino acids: CSVADLTGGFSTEAFF. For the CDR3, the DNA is TGCAGCGTGGCTGACCTGACAGGGGGCTTTAGCACTGAAGCTTTCTTT.

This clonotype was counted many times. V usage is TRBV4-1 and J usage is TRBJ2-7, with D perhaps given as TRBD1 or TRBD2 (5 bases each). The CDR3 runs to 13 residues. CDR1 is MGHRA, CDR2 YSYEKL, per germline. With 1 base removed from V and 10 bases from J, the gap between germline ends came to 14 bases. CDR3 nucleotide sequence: TGCGCCAGCAGCCAAGTACTCGGGGCGTATCAGTACTTC. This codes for CASSQVLGAYQYF.

The CDR3 sequence is CASSLEGGAVQPQHF. Written as DNA, the CDR3 is TGTGCCAGCAGCTTAGAGGGGGGGGCGGTTCAGCCCCAGCATTTT. The chain links TRBV7-2 to TRBJ1-5, with D perhaps matching TRBD1 (6 bases). The germline CDR1 and CDR2 sequences are SGHTA and FQGNSA. V was shortened by 1 base and J by 6 bases, with 13 bases between the two germline ends. The CDR3 is 15 residues long.

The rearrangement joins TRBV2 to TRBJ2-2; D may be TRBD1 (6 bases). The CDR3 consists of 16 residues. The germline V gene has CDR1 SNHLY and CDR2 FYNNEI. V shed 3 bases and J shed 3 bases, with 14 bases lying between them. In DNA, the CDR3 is TGTGCCAGCAGTGATCCAACAGGGCCAGACACCGGGGAGCTGTTTTTT. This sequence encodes CASSDPTGPDTGELFF.

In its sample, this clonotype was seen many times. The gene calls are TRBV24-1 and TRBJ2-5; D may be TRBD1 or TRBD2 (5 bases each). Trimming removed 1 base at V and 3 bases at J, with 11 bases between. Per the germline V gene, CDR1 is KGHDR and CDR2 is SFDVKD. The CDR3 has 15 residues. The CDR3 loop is CATSDFLGAKETQYF. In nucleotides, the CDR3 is TGTGCCACCAGTGATTTTCTCGGGGCCAAAGAGACCCAGTACTTC.

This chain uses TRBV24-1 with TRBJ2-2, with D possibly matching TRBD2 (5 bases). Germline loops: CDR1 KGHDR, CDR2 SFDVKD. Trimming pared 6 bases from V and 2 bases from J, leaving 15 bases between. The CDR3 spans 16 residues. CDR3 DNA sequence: TGTGCCACCAGTCAGGACGTACGGGGAAACACCGGGGAGCTGTTTTTT. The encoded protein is CATSQDVRGNTGELFF.